The 7 T cell receptor beta chains presented below share a single source sample, sequenced in a study of lung T cells in sarcoidosis with Löfgren's syndrome. TCRdb re-analysed the reads in MiXCR, keeping a single row per CDR3 protein. This table holds tens of thousands of distinct CDR3 sequences, 21% found once. The sequenced sample consisted of CD4+ T cells from PBMCs. These receptors all come from a human donor with sarcoidosis (Löfgren's syndrome or another form), or a control subject (not recorded which).

The chain uses TRBV18 and TRBJ2-6, with 10 bases fitting TRBD1. In germline, CDR1 is KGHSH, CDR2 LQKENI. Losses at the gene ends were 3 bases for V and 3 bases for J; bases not matched to a gene: 8. This CDR3 comprises 18 residues. The CDR3 reads CASSPRQGAKNGANVLTF. In DNA form, the CDR3 reads TGTGCCAGCTCACCGAGACAGGGGGCAAAGAATGGGGCCAACGTCCTGACTTTC.

Details on this clonotype: A much larger clone is a single base away; this may be a read error. The chain recombines TRBV6-4 with TRBJ2-3; TRBD2 matches at 9 bases. CDR3 length: 15 residues. Germline loops: CDR1 MRHNA, CDR2 SNTAGT. Here the CDR3 reads CASSEGGGATDTRYF. CDR3 in DNA: TGTGCCAGCAGTGAAGGCGGGGGGGCGACAGATACGCGGTATTTT.

Regarding this clonotype: Since a much larger clone is just one base distant, this may be a read error. This chain connects TRBV20-1 to TRBJ1-1, with TRBD1 as a possible D gene (5 bases). The V gene's germline CDR1 is DFQATT and CDR2 SNEGSKA (reference sequence). The CDR3 loop spans 13 amino acids. This chain's CDR3 is CSASRTGNTGAFF. The CDR3 DNA is TGCAGTGCTAGTCGTACAGGTAACACTGGAGCTTTCTTT.

This clonotype has ten or more counts. The gene calls are TRBV2 and TRBJ2-3, with 11 bases aligning to TRBD2. The CDR3 is made up of 14 amino acids. CDR1 is SNHLY and CDR2 is FYNNEI in the germline V gene. With 4 bases clipped from V and 6 bases from J, the junction kept 3 bases outside the gene matches. The CDR3 DNA sequence: TGTGCCAGCAGTGGGACTAGCGGGCGCGATACGCAGTATTTT. It yields the protein CASSGTSGRDTQYF.

This clonotype was recorded at least ten times. The chain carries TRBV20-1 and TRBJ1-6; no definite D call. The CDR3 is 12 residues long. Germline V gene data show CDR1 as DFQATT and CDR2 as SNEGSKA (reference sequence). V lost 6 bases, J lost 7 bases, and 10 bases lay in between. DNA of the CDR3: TGCAGTGCCCTAAGAGGGAATTCACCCCTCCACTTT. Translation gives CSALRGNSPLHF.

The sample holds a few counts of this clonotype. The V gene is TRBV12-3 or TRBV12-4, the J gene TRBJ2-7, with a weak D call TRBD2 (6 bases). There are 13 residues in the CDR3. V lost 5 bases, J lost 0 bases, and 8 bases lay in between. CDR3 sequence: CASSGRGSYEQYF. In nucleotides, the CDR3 is TGTGCCAGCAGTGGGCGGGGCTCCTACGAGCAGTACTTC.

There are many counts of this clonotype. The chain joins TRBV12-3 or TRBV12-4 to TRBJ2-3, with D possibly matching TRBD2 (5 bases). This CDR3 has 15 residues. Trimming left V 6 bases short and J 2 bases short, with 15 bases between. The CDR3 sequence: CASSPISRDTDTQYF. The CDR3 bases are TGTGCCAGCAGCCCGATATCCCGGGACACAGATACGCAGTATTTT.